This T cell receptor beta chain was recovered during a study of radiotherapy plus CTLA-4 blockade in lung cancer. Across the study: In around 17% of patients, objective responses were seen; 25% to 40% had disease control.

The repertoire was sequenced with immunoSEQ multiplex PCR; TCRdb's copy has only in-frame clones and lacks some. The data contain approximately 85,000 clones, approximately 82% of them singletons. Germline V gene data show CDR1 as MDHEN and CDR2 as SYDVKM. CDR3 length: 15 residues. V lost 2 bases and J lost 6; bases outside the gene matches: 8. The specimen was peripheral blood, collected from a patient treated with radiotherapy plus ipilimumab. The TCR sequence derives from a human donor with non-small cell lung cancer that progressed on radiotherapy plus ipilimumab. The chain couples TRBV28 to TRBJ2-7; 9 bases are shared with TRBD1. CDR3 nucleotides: TGTGCCAGCAGTTTAGGGTCCGGGACAGGGTTCGAGCAGTACTTC. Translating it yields CASSLGSGTGFEQYF.